The 7 T cell receptor beta chains in this list originate from one sample, sequenced in a study of PD-L1 blockade in urothelial cancer. Time point of the sample: pretreatment peripheral blood. TCRdb keeps only in-frame clones here, not all; method: immunoSEQ multiplex PCR. Here the sample spans approximately 39,000 clones, approximately 80% being singletons. Sequenced material: PBMCs, taken around atezolizumab (anti-PD-L1) treatment. The origin of the receptors is a man aged 80 or over with urothelial cancer.

The chain is built from TRBV28 and TRBJ1-5; 7 nucleotides line up with TRBD1. The V gene end was trimmed by 5 bases and the J gene end by 5 bases; junction bases not matched to a gene: 9. Germline assignment: CDR1 MDHEN and CDR2 SYDVKM. This CDR3 is built from 15 residues. The CDR3 loop reads CASSPSTGFDQPQHF. The CDR3 DNA reads as TGTGCCAGCAGTCCCTCGACAGGGTTCGATCAGCCCCAGCATTTT.

The V gene is TRBV10-2, the J gene TRBJ2-7; no firm D call. There are 13 residues in the CDR3. Germline loops: CDR1 WSHSY, CDR2 SAAADI. Deletions cut 3 bases from V and 1 base from J, with 7 bases between. The CDR3 DNA is TGCGCCAGCAGTGATCCCAGTTCCTACGAGCAGTACTTC. It is translated as CASSDPSSYEQYF.

The chain couples TRBV6-6 to TRBJ2-7, with D tentatively TRBD1 (5 bases). Trimming cost V 6 bases and J 0 bases, with 12 bases left between them. This CDR3 contains 14 residues. Looked up from germline, CDR1 is MNHNY and CDR2 is SVGAGI (reference sequence). CDR3 nucleotide sequence: TGTGCCAGCAGGGAGACAGTTACCTCCTACGAGCAGTACTTC. Translation: CASRETVTSYEQYF.

This chain uses TRBV10-3 with TRBJ2-1; the match to TRBD1 covers 11 bases. The CDR3 has 14 residues. V lost 6 bases and J lost 7; bases outside the gene matches: 5. Germline CDR1 reads ENHRY; CDR2 reads SYGVKD. CDR3 amino acids: CAIRGQGAGNEQFF. For the CDR3, the DNA is TGTGCCATCAGAGGACAGGGGGCGGGAAATGAGCAGTTCTTC.

The chain carries TRBV19 and TRBJ2-1; tentatively, D is TRBD1 (5 bases). CDR1 LNHDA and CDR2 SQIVND come from the germline V gene (reference sequence). This CDR3 is built from 12 residues. The V end was cut by 5 bases, the J end by 6 bases, with 8 bases between. The CDR3 nucleotides read TGTGCCAGTAGTCGACAGAGCAATGAGCAGTTCTTC. This translates into CASSRQSNEQFF.

This clone appeared a single time. The chain employs TRBV11-2 and TRBJ2-1, with a tentative D call TRBD1 (6 bases). Germline loops: CDR1 SGHAT, CDR2 FQNNGV. V lost 2 bases and J lost 4, with 12 bases in between. This CDR3 spans 15 amino acids. The CDR3 coding sequence is TGTGCCAGCAGCTTACTACAGGGTTTGTACAATGAGCAGTTCTTC. Amino acids: CASSLLQGLYNEQFF.

The genes are TRBV7-9 and TRBJ1-4, with 7 bases aligning to TRBD1. The germline V gene encodes CDR1 SEHNR and CDR2 FQNEAQ (reference sequence). Germline trimming cut 5 bases from V and 5 bases from J; bases unmatched to any gene: 11. The CDR3 consists of 16 residues. CDR3 sequence: CASSRLQGSINEKLFF. The CDR3 DNA follows: TGTGCCAGCAGCCGCCTACAGGGGTCGATAAATGAAAAACTGTTTTTT.